These 18 T cell receptor beta chains were sequenced from one sample in a study of blood T cell repertoires in COVID-19. Sequencing used immunoSEQ multiplex PCR; TCRdb keeps in-frame clones, though not all of them. The data hold around 300,000 clones, with about nine tenths observed a single time. Sequencing was performed on peripheral blood. The receptors originated from a man aged 50 to 60 with active or convalescent COVID-19.

This rearrangement joins TRBV5-1 to TRBJ1-1; TRBD1 is a possible D gene (6 bases). The CDR3 loop spans 13 amino acids. V lost 0 bases to trimming and J lost 7 bases, with 10 bases between them. Germline V CDR1 and CDR2: SGHRS, YFSETQ. The CDR3 bases are TGCGCCAGCAGCTTGGGAAAGGACAGTGAAGCTTTCTTT. This translates into CASSLGKDSEAFF.

This chain joins TRBV5-1 and TRBJ1-1; a weak D match, TRBD1 (5 bases). CDR1 is SGHRS, CDR2 YFSETQ, per germline. V was pared by 4 bases and J by 1 base, with 11 bases between. There are 14 residues in the CDR3. The DNA of the CDR3 is TGCGCCAGCAGCCTCCCCGACAGGAACACTGAAGCTTTCTTT. Protein product: CASSLPDRNTEAFF.

This clone was found once. The DNA of the CDR3 is TGTGCCAGCAGTGGACAGGGAGGTGTTAAGGGCTACACCTTC. The encoded protein is CASSGQGGVKGYTF. This sequence joins TRBV2 and TRBJ1-2; TRBD1 matches at 7 bases. CDR3 length: 14 residues. The V gene end was trimmed by 4 bases and the J gene end by 8 bases; junction bases not matched to a gene: 10. CDR1 is SNHLY, CDR2 FYNNEI, per germline. The whole variable domain, filled in from reference TRBV2 and TRBJ1-2, reads EPEVTQTPSHQVTQMGQEVILRCVPISNHLYFYWYRQILGQKVEFLVSFYNNEISEKSEIFDDQFSVERPDGSNFTLKIRSTKLEDSAMYFCASSGQGGVKGYTFGSGTRLTVV.

The rearrangement joins TRBV4-3 to TRBJ2-7; perhaps TRBD1 as D (5 bases). Germline lookup yields CDR1 LGHNA and CDR2 YSLEER. V lost 1 base and J lost 2, with 12 bases in between. CDR3 length: 15 amino acids. The CDR3 here is CASSQVWAGTYEQYF. CDR3 DNA: TGCGCCAGCAGCCAAGTGTGGGCAGGGACCTACGAGCAGTACTTC.

The chain employs TRBV19 and TRBJ1-6, with 10 bases that match TRBD1. Germline assignment: CDR1 LNHDA and CDR2 SQIVND (reference sequence). V was clipped by 6 bases and J by 8 bases; unmatched bases: 4. The CDR3 loop spans 14 amino acids. CDR3 sequence reads: CASSTGQGYSPLHF. The CDR3 bases are TGTGCCAGTAGCACGGGACAGGGGTATTCACCCCTCCACTTT.

V is TRBV4-3 and J is TRBJ2-1, with 15 bases lining up with TRBD2. The germline V gene has CDR1 LGHNA and CDR2 YSLEER. V lost 4 bases and J lost 5; bases outside the gene matches: 9. The CDR3 length is 18 residues. In nucleotides, the CDR3 is TGCGCCAGCAGCCGGACAGGACTAGCGGGGGGGCCGGACAATGAGCAGTTCTTC. The encoded protein is CASSRTGLAGGPDNEQFF.

This clone occurred once. The chain carries TRBV9 and TRBJ1-2, with a weak D call TRBD1 (6 bases). The CDR3 consists of 14 residues. V was pared by 4 bases and J by 8 bases, with 18 bases between. Germline CDR1 is SGDLS and CDR2 is YYNGEE. The CDR3 coding sequence is TGTGCCAGCAGCCCCGGACAGAAAAGAGGAGGCTACACCTTC. As protein: CASSPGQKRGGYTF.

The gene calls are TRBV5-1 and TRBJ2-1; 13 bases map to TRBD2. Germline lookup yields CDR1 SGHRS and CDR2 YFSETQ. The CDR3 spans 16 residues. The J segment lost 8 bases and the V segment lost 0 bases, leaving 5 bases of the junction unmatched. The CDR3 DNA reads TGCGCCAGCAGCTTGGACCGGACTAGCGGGAGTCATGAGCAGTTCTTC. Protein sequence: CASSLDRTSGSHEQFF.

The gene calls are TRBV10-3 and TRBJ1-4; the match to TRBD1 covers 11 bases. Unmatched junction bases numbered 7, after V lost 8 bases and J lost 8 bases. CDR3 length equals 14 residues. From germline, CDR1 is ENHRY and CDR2 SYGVKD. This chain's CDR3 is CAIGWTGGEEKLFF. In DNA, the CDR3 is TGTGCCATCGGATGGACAGGGGGCGAGGAAAAACTGTTTTTT.

This clone was seen a single time. V is TRBV5-5 and J is TRBJ2-7; a weak D match, TRBD1 (5 bases). Germline lookup yields CDR1 SGHKS and CDR2 YYEKEE (reference sequence). V lost 0 bases and J 2 bases, leaving 12 bases between the germline ends. CDR3 length: 15 amino acids. This CDR3 reads CASSLDGHPAYEQYF. As DNA, the CDR3 is TGTGCCAGCAGCTTGGACGGACATCCCGCCTACGAGCAGTACTTC.

The rearrangement uses TRBV19 and TRBJ2-5; 7 positions agree with TRBD1. Losses at the gene ends were 5 bases for V and 1 base for J; bases not matched to a gene: 10. The CDR3 has 16 residues. Germline values: CDR1 LNHDA, CDR2 SQIVND (reference sequence). In nucleotides, the CDR3 is TGTGCCAGTAGTCTTATTACGGGACAGATCCAAGAGACCCAGTACTTC. Its protein is CASSLITGQIQETQYF.

This clone was counted ten times or more. This chain uses TRBV7-3 with TRBJ1-1; 8 bases are shared with TRBD1. Looked up from germline, CDR1 is SGHTA and CDR2 is FQGTGA. V trimming: 0 bases; J trimming: 6 bases; junction bases outside the gene matches: 3. The length of the CDR3 is 14 residues. The CDR3 loop is CASSLTGQGSEAFF. CDR3 in DNA: TGTGCCAGCAGCTTAACTGGACAGGGTTCTGAAGCTTTCTTT.

The chain combines TRBV28 with TRBJ1-6; no clear D. Germline loops: CDR1 MDHEN, CDR2 SYDVKM. CDR3 length equals 15 residues. Trimming pared 2 bases from V and 4 bases from J, leaving 9 bases between. The CDR3, as DNA: TGTGCCAGCAGTTTAGCCCGAGGGTATAATTCACCCCTCCACTTT. It is translated as CASSLARGYNSPLHF.

This clone was observed once. This sequence joins TRBV5-4 and TRBJ1-3; 10 bases fit TRBD1. The trim removed 5 bases at V and 0 bases at J, leaving 8 bases unmatched. The germline gives CDR1 SGHNT, CDR2 YYREEE (reference sequence). The CDR3 has 17 amino acids. For the CDR3, the DNA is TGTGCCAGCAGTCCCCGGGGACAGGGGAGCTCTGGAAACACCATATATTTT. This sequence encodes CASSPRGQGSSGNTIYF.

This sequence joins TRBV7-7 and TRBJ1-4; D remains ambiguous. V lost 2 bases, J lost 8 bases, and 9 bases lay in between. Germline CDR1 SSHAT, CDR2 FNYEAQ (reference sequence). The CDR3 has 13 residues. CDR3 protein: CASSLQGSEKLFF. DNA for the CDR3: TGTGCCAGCAGCTTACAAGGGAGCGAAAAACTGTTTTTT. Looking up the rest from reference TRBV7-7 and TRBJ1-4 gives the full variable domain: GAGVSQSPRYKVTKRGQDVTLRCDPISSHATLYWYQQALGQGPEFLTYFNYEAQPDKSGLPSDRFSAERPEGSISTLTIQRTEQRDSAMYRCASSLQGSEKLFFGSGTQLSVL.

The chain recombines TRBV10-1 with TRBJ1-6; 9 bases map to TRBD1. The trim removed 6 bases at V and 10 bases at J, leaving 4 bases unmatched. The CDR3 covers 13 residues. Germline V gives CDR1 WNHNN, CDR2 SYGVQD (reference sequence). The CDR3 reads CASSPGQGSPLHF. CDR3 bases: TGCGCCAGCAGCCCGGGACAGGGCTCACCCCTCCACTTT.

The J gene is TRBJ1-2, the V gene TRBV29-1, with a tentative D call TRBD1 (5 bases). The CDR3 spans 10 residues. Between the trimmed V and J ends, which lost 8 bases and 6 bases, there was a span of 10 bases. The V gene's germline CDR1 is SQVTM and CDR2 ANQGSEA. The CDR3 nucleotides read TGCAGCATCGGGGGTAATGGCTACACCTTC. This translates into CSIGGNGYTF.

The rearrangement joins TRBV7-3 to TRBJ2-2; 9 bases map to TRBD2. The CDR3 spans 15 residues. Per germline, CDR1 SGHTA and CDR2 FQGTGA. J gave up 6 bases and V 8 bases, and 10 bases lay outside the gene matches. The CDR3 loop is CASRSTSGHSGELFF. CDR3 in DNA: TGTGCCAGCCGTTCGACTAGCGGACACTCCGGGGAGCTGTTTTTT.